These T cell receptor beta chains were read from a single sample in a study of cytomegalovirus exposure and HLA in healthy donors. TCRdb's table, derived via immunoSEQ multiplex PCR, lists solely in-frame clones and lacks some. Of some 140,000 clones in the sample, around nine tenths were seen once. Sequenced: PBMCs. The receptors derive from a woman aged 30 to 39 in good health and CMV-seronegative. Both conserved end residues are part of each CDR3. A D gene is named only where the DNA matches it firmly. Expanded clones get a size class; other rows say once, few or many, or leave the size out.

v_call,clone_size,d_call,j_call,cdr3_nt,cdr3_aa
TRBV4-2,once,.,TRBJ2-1,TGTGCCAGCAGCCAAGTTTCGGGTGGATGGTCGTTCTTC,CASSQVSGGWSFF
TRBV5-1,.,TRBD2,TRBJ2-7,TGCGCCAGCAGCCCGCGACTAGCGGGGGGGCCTATTATGTGGGGAGCCTACGAGCAGTACTTC,CASSPRLAGGPIMWGAYEQYF
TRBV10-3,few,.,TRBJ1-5,TGTGCCATCAGTGAGGAGGGGGAGTACGGTTTCGGCAATCAGCCCCAGCATTTT,CAISEEGEYGFGNQPQHF
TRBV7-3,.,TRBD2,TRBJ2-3,TGTGCCAGCAGCTTCCGGCCTAGCGGGAGCCGGGGGGCAGATACGCAGTATTTT,CASSFRPSGSRGADTQYF
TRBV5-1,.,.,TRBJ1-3,TGCGCCAGCAGCTTGGCCGACAGGTTCGCTGGAAACACCATATATTTT,CASSLADRFAGNTIYF
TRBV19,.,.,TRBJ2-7,TGTGCCAGTAGTATAGGGGTGGGGCTGGGTTACGAGCAGTACTTC,CASSIGVGLGYEQYF
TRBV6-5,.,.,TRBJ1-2,TGTGCCAGCAGTTACTCGGGGGGGGAGGACTATGGCTACACCTTC,CASSYSGGEDYGYTF
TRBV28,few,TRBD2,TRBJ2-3,TGTGCCAGCAGTTCGGCGGTAGCGGGAGTGGCTACGCAGTATTTT,CASSSAVAGVATQYF
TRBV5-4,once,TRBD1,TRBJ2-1,TGTGCCAGCAGCTCCGTGACAGGGGGCGGTGAGCAGTTCTTC,CASSSVTGGGEQFF
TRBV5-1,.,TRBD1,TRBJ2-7,TGCGCCAGCAGCGCGGGGACAGGCCTTTTCTACGAGCAGTACTTC,CASSAGTGLFYEQYF
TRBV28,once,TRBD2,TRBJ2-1,TGTGCCAGCGGGAGACTAGCGGGAGGCTCGAGCTCCTACAATGAGCAGTTCTTC,CASGRLAGGSSSYNEQFF
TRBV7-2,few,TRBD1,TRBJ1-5,TGTGCCAGCAGCCAGGACAGGGGAAATCAGCCCCAGCATTTT,CASSQDRGNQPQHF
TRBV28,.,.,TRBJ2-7,TGTGCCAGCAGTTCAGGTGGGCAGGGTGTCCATGAGCAGTACTTC,CASSSGGQGVHEQYF
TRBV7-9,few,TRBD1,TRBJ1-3,TGTGCCAGCAGCTCGCGGAAGGGGGCCTCTGGAAACACCATATATTTT,CASSSRKGASGNTIYF
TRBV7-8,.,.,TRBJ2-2,TGTGCCAGCAGCTTCGGGGCAGGGGTTCCCGGGGAGCTGTTTTTT,CASSFGAGVPGELFF